This entry lists 20 T cell receptor beta chains sequenced from one sample in a study of blood T cell repertoires in COVID-19. Produced via immunoSEQ multiplex PCR; TCRdb's table is partial and in-frame only. The table records some 87,000 clones, roughly nine tenths of them present only once. The sample taken for sequencing was peripheral blood. All receptors derive from a woman in her 70s with acute or convalescent COVID-19.

This clone was observed a handful of times. V is TRBV16 and J is TRBJ2-1; 7 bases agree with TRBD1. This CDR3 has 14 residues. Germline V gene lookup returns CDR1 KGHSY and CDR2 FQNENV. After removal of 4 bases from V and 9 bases from J, the junction contained 9 bases not matched to a gene. The CDR3 nucleotides read TGTGCCAGCAGCCCCCAGGAAGGGGGCGTTGAGCAGTTCTTC. Residues: CASSPQEGGVEQFF.

The chain couples TRBV19 to TRBJ2-1; D is unclear. CDR3 length: 13 residues. The ends were cut back, 4 bases at V and 7 bases at J, with 11 bases in the middle. Germline lookup yields CDR1 LNHDA and CDR2 SQIVND (reference sequence). CDR3 residues: CASSTERSNEQFF. As DNA, the CDR3 is TGTGCCAGTAGTACCGAGAGAAGTAATGAGCAGTTCTTC. The full variable domain, completed using reference TRBV19 and TRBJ2-1, is DGGITQSPKYLFRKEGQNVTLSCEQNLNHDAMYWYRQDPGQGLRLIYYSQIVNDFQKGDIAEGYSVSREKKESFPLTVTSAQKNPTAFYLCASSTERSNEQFFGPGTRLTVL.

The chain recombines TRBV5-1 with TRBJ2-5; 7 bases fit TRBD2. Germline loops: CDR1 SGHRS, CDR2 YFSETQ. The V segment lost 2 bases and the J segment 3 bases; nucleotides outside the gene matches: 7. The CDR3 contains 15 residues. The CDR3 region has the DNA TGCGCCAGCAGCTTAGGCGGGACTAAGGAAGAGACCCAGTACTTC. Its protein product is CASSLGGTKEETQYF.

This chain uses TRBV10-3 with TRBJ1-1; 8 bases are shared with TRBD1. CDR1 and CDR2 (germline): ENHRY, SYGVKD. The J segment lost 0 bases and the V segment lost 7 bases, leaving 1 base of the junction unmatched. This CDR3 contains 13 residues. The CDR3 DNA follows: TGTGCCATCACAGGGGGCCTGAACACTGAAGCTTTCTTT. Its translation: CAITGGLNTEAFF.

The chain joins TRBV27 to TRBJ1-2, with D maybe TRBD1 (5 bases). CDR3 length: 14 amino acids. CDR1 and CDR2 (germline): MNHEY, SMNVEV (reference sequence). The V gene lost 3 bases and the J gene lost 7 bases, with 15 bases spanning the gap. The CDR3 DNA is TGTGCCAGCAGTTTGAAGGGCAGGGTGGCTGGCTACACCTTC. Protein: CASSLKGRVAGYTF.

This clone was seen once. As DNA, the CDR3 is TGTGCCTGGAGGGAGACAGGAAATGAAGCTTTCTTT. Translated, it gives CAWRETGNEAFF. V gene TRBV30 combines with J gene TRBJ1-1; D is perhaps TRBD1 (6 bases). Between the trimmed V and J ends, which lost 3 bases and 7 bases, there was a span of 12 bases. Germline V gene lookup returns CDR1 GTSNPN and CDR2 SVGIG (reference sequence). This CDR3 is built from 12 residues.

The gene calls are TRBV6-1 and TRBJ2-7; D unresolved. The V gene lost 2 bases and the J gene lost 2 bases, with 13 bases spanning the gap. Germline CDR1 is MNHNS and CDR2 is SASEGT. The CDR3 totals 15 residues. CDR3 loop: CASSENPGPPYEQYF. DNA of the CDR3: TGTGCCAGCAGTGAAAATCCAGGTCCCCCCTACGAGCAGTACTTC.

The chain has TRBV6-1 and TRBJ2-3, with D possibly TRBD1 on 5 matching bases. CDR1 MNHNS and CDR2 SASEGT come from the germline V gene. This CDR3 contains 13 residues. The V end lost 2 bases, the J end lost 10 bases, and 13 bases lay between the germline ends. Here the CDR3 reads CASSEQGHLPQYF. The DNA of the CDR3 is TGTGCCAGCAGTGAACAAGGACACCTTCCGCAGTATTTT.

Here the CDR3 DNA reads TGTGCCAGCACCCCGGGGGGGGAGGCTCAGCCCCAGCATTTT. This sequence encodes CASTPGGEAQPQHF. This chain joins TRBV28 and TRBJ1-5; perhaps TRBD1 as D (5 bases). V lost 7 bases, J lost 6 bases, and 16 bases lay in between. In germline, CDR1 is MDHEN, CDR2 SYDVKM. This CDR3 spans 14 amino acids.

The chain has TRBV6-5 and TRBJ2-7; the match to TRBD2 covers 13 bases. The germline CDR1 and CDR2 sequences are MNHEY and SVGAGI. The trim removed 6 bases at V and 5 bases at J, leaving 7 bases unmatched. CDR3 size: 15 residues. The CDR3: CASRERTSGSNEQYF. Written as DNA, the CDR3 is TGTGCCAGCAGAGAGAGGACTAGCGGGAGCAACGAGCAGTACTTC.

The chain employs TRBV2 and TRBJ2-7; a weak D match, TRBD1 (6 bases). The germline gives CDR1 SNHLY, CDR2 FYNNEI. This CDR3 has 16 amino acids. V lost 0 bases to trimming and J lost 6 bases, with 18 bases between them. CDR3 residues: CASSEALPLQGGEQYF. Here the CDR3 DNA reads TGTGCCAGCAGTGAAGCGCTTCCTCTTCAAGGGGGCGAGCAGTACTTC.

This clone has just a few counts. V gene TRBV7-9 combines with J gene TRBJ2-1; D is unclear. Trimming removed 5 bases from V and 9 bases from J, with 11 bases in between. Germline V lookup: CDR1 SEHNR, CDR2 FQNEAQ (reference sequence). The CDR3 runs to 12 residues. For the CDR3, the DNA is TGTGCCAGCAGCCTTAACTCGGGTGAGCAGTTCTTC. Translating it yields CASSLNSGEQFF. Based on the CDR3 plus reference TRBV7-9 and TRBJ2-1, the full variable domain is DTGVSQNPRHKITKRGQNVTFRCDPISEHNRLYWYRQTLGQGPEFLTYFQNEAQLEKSRLLSDRFSAERPKGSFSTLEIQRTEQGDSAMYLCASSLNSGEQFFGPGTRLTVL.

The chain recombines TRBV28 with TRBJ2-4, with D tentatively TRBD1 (5 bases). This CDR3 has 13 amino acids. Between the trimmed V and J ends, which lost 8 bases and 3 bases, there was a span of 11 bases. Germline CDR1 is MDHEN and CDR2 is SYDVKM. CDR3 sequence reads: CASGAVDKNIQYF. In DNA form, the CDR3 reads TGTGCCAGCGGGGCCGTGGACAAAAACATTCAGTACTTC.

This clone was seen once. The rearrangement links TRBV10-1 to TRBJ1-2; TRBD1 aligns across 8 bases. Germline V CDR1 and CDR2: WNHNN, SYGVQD (reference sequence). Losses at the gene ends were 4 bases for V and 6 bases for J; bases not matched to a gene: 4. The CDR3 is made up of 13 amino acids. The CDR3, as DNA: TGCGCCAGCAGTGGGACAGGGACGAATGGCTACACCTTC. It encodes CASSGTGTNGYTF.

This rearrangement joins TRBV29-1 to TRBJ2-4; TRBD2 matches at 8 bases. The J segment lost 6 bases and the V segment lost 6 bases, leaving 4 bases of the junction unmatched. The CDR3 consists of 12 residues. CDR1 SQVTM and CDR2 ANQGSEA come from the germline V gene. The CDR3, as DNA: TGCAGCGTAGTAGCGGGAACAAACATTCAGTACTTC. Amino acids: CSVVAGTNIQYF.

This chain links TRBV5-1 with TRBJ1-4; 7 positions agree with TRBD1. The CDR3 consists of 15 residues. V lost 4 bases, J lost 2 bases, and 5 bases stayed unmatched. Per the germline V gene, CDR1 is SGHRS and CDR2 is YFSETQ. The CDR3 sequence: CASSVQGLTNEKLFF. DNA of the CDR3: TGCGCCAGCAGCGTACAGGGGTTGACTAATGAAAAACTGTTTTTT.

V is TRBV28 and J is TRBJ1-5, with D perhaps TRBD1 (6 bases). The length of the CDR3 is 15 residues. The ends were cut back, 5 bases at V and 3 bases at J, with 14 bases in the middle. Germline CDR1 and CDR2: MDHEN and SYDVKM. CDR3 loop: CASSPGQILNQPQHF. Here the CDR3 DNA reads TGTGCCAGCAGTCCTGGACAGATCCTCAATCAGCCCCAGCATTTT. Looking up the rest from reference TRBV28 and TRBJ1-5 gives the full variable domain: DVKVTQSSRYLVKRTGEKVFLECVQDMDHENMFWYRQDPGLGLRLIYFSYDVKMKEKGDIPEGYSVSREKKERFSLILESASTNQTSMYLCASSPGQILNQPQHFGDGTRLSIL.

The chain couples TRBV16 to TRBJ1-2; TRBD1 matches 8 bases. Germline assignment: CDR1 KGHSY and CDR2 FQNENV. CDR3 length: 16 residues. V lost 2 bases to trimming and J lost 5 bases; unmatched junction nucleotides: 10. The CDR3 here is CASSQISPGTGYGYTF. The DNA for the CDR3 is TGTGCCAGCAGCCAAATATCGCCCGGGACAGGTTATGGCTACACCTTC. Supplemented by reference TRBV16 and TRBJ1-2, the full variable domain reads GEEVAQTPKHLVRGEGQKAKLYCAPIKGHSYVFWYQQVLKNEFKFLISFQNENVFDETGMPKERFSAKCLPNSPCSLEIQATKLEDSAVYFCASSQISPGTGYGYTFGSGTRLTVV.

The chain is built from TRBV7-9 and TRBJ1-4; D remains unclear. V lost 5 bases and J lost 7, with 14 bases in between. Germline V CDR1 and CDR2: SEHNR, FQNEAQ (reference sequence). This CDR3 is built from 14 residues. CDR3 coding DNA: TGTGCCAGCAGCGTAGAATACGGAGGTGAAAAACTGTTTTTT. Translation gives CASSVEYGGEKLFF.

The genes are TRBV5-5 and TRBJ2-7, with TRBD2 identical over 10 bases. Germline CDR1 is SGHKS and CDR2 is YYEKEE (reference sequence). V was clipped by 4 bases and J by 1 base; unmatched bases: 5. There are 15 residues in the CDR3. In DNA, the CDR3 is TGTGCCAGCAGCCTGGGACTAGCGCTTTCCTACGAGCAGTACGTC. Its protein is CASSLGLALSYEQYV.